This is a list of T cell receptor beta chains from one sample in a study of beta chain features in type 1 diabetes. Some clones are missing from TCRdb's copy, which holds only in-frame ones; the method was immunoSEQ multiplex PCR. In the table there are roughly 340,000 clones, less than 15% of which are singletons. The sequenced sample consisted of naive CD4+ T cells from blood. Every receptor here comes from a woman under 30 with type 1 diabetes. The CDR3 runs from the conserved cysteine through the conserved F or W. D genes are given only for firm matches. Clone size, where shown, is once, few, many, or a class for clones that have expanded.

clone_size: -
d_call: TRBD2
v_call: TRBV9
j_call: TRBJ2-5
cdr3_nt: TGTGCCAGCAGCGTTCGCCCTCGAAGGACTAGCGGGTTAAAAGAGGAGACCCAGTACTTC
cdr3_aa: CASSVRPRRTSGLKEETQYF

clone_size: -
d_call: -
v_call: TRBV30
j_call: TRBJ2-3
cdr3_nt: TGTGCCCAAGACAGGAAGGCGAAAGATACGCAGTATTTT
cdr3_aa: CAQDRKAKDTQYF

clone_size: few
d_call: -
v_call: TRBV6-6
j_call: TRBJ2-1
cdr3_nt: TGTGCCAGCAGTTCCTTGGGGGCAGGCTACAATGAGCAGTTCTTC
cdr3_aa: CASSSLGAGYNEQFF

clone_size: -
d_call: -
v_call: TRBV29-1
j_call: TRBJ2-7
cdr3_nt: TGCAGCGCCGGAGGACCCTCAACAGGGAAGGTCTCCTACGAGCAGTACTTC
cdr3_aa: CSAGGPSTGKVSYEQYF

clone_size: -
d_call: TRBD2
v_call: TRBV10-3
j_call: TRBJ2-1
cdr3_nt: TGTGCCATCAGTGACCAGACTAGCGGGGGTAATGAGCAGTTCTTC
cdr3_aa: CAISDQTSGGNEQFF

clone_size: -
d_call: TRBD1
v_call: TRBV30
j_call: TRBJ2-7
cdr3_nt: TGTGCCTGGAGTTCCGACAGGGACTACGAGCAGTACTTC
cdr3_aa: CAWSSDRDYEQYF

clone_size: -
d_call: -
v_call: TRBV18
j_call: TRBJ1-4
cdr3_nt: TGTGCCAGCTCCCTGTATCGGAGAACCTTTAATGAAAAACTGTTTTTT
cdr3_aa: CASSLYRRTFNEKLFF

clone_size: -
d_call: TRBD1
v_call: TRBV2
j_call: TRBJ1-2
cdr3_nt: TGTGCCAGCAGTCGGACAGGGGGAGGCTACACCTTC
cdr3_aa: CASSRTGGGYTF

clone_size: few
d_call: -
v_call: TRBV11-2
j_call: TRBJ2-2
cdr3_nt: TGTGCCAGCAGCTTAGGGCTAGTAAACGGGGAGCTGTTTTTT
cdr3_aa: CASSLGLVNGELFF

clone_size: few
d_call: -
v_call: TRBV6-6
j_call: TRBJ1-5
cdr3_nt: TGTGCCAGCAGCACACAGGTAGGGGGTGGGCAGCCCCAGCATTTT
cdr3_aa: CASSTQVGGGQPQHF

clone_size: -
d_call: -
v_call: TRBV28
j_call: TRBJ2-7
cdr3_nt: TGTGCCAGCAGTTTAGGAACAGGGCCCTACGAGCAGTACTTC
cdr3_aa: CASSLGTGPYEQYF

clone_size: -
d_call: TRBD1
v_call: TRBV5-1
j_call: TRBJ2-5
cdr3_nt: TGCGCCAGCAGCCCGAACCCCGGGACAGGGTATGGAGAGACCCAGTACTTC
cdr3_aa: CASSPNPGTGYGETQYF

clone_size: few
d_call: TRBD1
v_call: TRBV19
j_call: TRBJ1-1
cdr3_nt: TGTGCCAGCCGCGACAGGGTGAACACTGAAGCTTTCTTT
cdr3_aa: CASRDRVNTEAFF

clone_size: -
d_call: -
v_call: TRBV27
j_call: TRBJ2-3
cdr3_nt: TGTGCCAGCAGTATCACGACAGCGTCAGATACGCAGTATTTT
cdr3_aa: CASSITTASDTQYF

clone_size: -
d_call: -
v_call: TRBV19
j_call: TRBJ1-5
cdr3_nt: TGTGCCAGTAGTATACAAAACAATCAGCCCCAGCATTTT
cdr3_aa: CASSIQNNQPQHF

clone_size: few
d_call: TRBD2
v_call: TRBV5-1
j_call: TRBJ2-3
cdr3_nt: TGCGCCAGCGTCCGGACTAGCGAGCCCACAGATACGCAGTATTTT
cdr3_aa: CASVRTSEPTDTQYF

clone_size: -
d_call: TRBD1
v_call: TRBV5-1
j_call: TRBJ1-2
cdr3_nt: TGCGCCAGCAGCCCGGGGGACAGGGAATTCTATGGCTACACCTTC
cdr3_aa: CASSPGDREFYGYTF

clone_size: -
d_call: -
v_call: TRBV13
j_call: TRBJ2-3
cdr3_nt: TGTGCCAGCAGCTTAGAATCAGGGCTTTCCACAGATACGCAGTATTTT
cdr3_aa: CASSLESGLSTDTQYF

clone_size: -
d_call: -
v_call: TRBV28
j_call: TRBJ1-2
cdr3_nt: TGTGCCAGCAGTTTATCTAATTATGGCTACACCTTC
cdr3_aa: CASSLSNYGYTF

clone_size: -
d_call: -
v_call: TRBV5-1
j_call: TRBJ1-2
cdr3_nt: TGCGCCAGCAGCTCGCCCCCTTCCGGTGGCTACACCTTC
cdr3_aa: CASSSPPSGGYTF

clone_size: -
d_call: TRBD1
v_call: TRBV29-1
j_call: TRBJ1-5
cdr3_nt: TGCAGCGTCGGAGGACAGGACCCCAATCAGCCCCAGCATTTT
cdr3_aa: CSVGGQDPNQPQHF

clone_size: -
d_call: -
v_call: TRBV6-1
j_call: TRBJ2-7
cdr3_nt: TGTGCCAGCAGTGAAGCGATCAGGGTCCACGAGCAGTACTTC
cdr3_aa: CASSEAIRVHEQYF

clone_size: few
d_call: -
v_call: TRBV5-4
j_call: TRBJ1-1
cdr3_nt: TGTGCCAGCAGCCCACAGGGTAGGGGAGACACTGAAGCTTTCTTT
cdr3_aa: CASSPQGRGDTEAFF

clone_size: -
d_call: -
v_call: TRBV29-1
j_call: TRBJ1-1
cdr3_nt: TGCAGCGCAGGGGAAACTGAAGCTTTCTTT
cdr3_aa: CSAGETEAFF

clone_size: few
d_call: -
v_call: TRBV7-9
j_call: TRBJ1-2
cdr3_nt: TGTGCCAGCAGCTTGGACGGGACGGGACTCTATGGCTACACCTTC
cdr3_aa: CASSLDGTGLYGYTF

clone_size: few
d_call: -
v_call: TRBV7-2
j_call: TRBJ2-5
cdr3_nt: TGTGCCAGCAGCGCAGGGCAGGGGGAGACCCAGTACTTC
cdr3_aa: CASSAGQGETQYF

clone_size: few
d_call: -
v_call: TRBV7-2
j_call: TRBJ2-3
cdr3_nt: TGTGCCAGCAGCTTAGTAGGGGTCGATCCCGGGCAGTATTTT
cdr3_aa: CASSLVGVDPGQYF

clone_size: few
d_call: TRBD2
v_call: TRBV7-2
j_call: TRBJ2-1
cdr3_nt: TGTGCCAGCAGCTTAGCGCGTGGCGGGAGGCAACACAATGAGCAGTTCTTC
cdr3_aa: CASSLARGGRQHNEQFF

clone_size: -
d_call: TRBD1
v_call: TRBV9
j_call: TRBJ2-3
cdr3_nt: TGTGCCAGCAGCGGAGGGACAGGGAGGACAGATACGCAGTATTTT
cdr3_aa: CASSGGTGRTDTQYF

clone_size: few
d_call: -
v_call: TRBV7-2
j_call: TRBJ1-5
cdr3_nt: TGTGCCAGCAGCTTTGGACAGACTAGCAATCAGCCCCAGCATTTT
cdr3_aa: CASSFGQTSNQPQHF

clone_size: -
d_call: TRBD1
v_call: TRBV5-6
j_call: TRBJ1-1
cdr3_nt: TGTGCCAGCAGCTTGGTAGACAGGGACCCCACTGAAGCTTTCTTT
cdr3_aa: CASSLVDRDPTEAFF

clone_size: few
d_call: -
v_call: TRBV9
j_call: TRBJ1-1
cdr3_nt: TGTGCCAGCAGTAGACAGGATCTCACTGAAGCTTTCTTT
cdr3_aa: CASSRQDLTEAFF

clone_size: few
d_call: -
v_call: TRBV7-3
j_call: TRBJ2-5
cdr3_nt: TGTGCCAGCAGCTTAGGAGGATGGCCAGAGACCCAGTACTTC
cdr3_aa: CASSLGGWPETQYF

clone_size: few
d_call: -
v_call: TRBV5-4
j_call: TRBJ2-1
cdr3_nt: TGTGCCAGCAGCTTGGGTTCTGTTCTCCTATACAATGAGCAGTTCTTC
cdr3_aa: CASSLGSVLLYNEQFF

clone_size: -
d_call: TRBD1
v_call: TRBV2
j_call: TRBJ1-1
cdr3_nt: TGTGCCAGCAGGCTGGGACAGCTAAAGAACACTGAAGCTTTCTTT
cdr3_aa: CASRLGQLKNTEAFF

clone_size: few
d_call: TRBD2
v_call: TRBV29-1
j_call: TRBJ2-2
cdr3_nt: TGCAGCGTTCGTATACTCGGAACGGGACTACAAAACACCGGGGAGCTGTTTTTT
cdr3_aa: CSVRILGTGLQNTGELFF

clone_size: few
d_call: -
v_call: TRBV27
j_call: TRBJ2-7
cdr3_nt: TGTGCCAGCAGCTTACAGGGAAATCGGGACGAGCAGTACTTC
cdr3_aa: CASSLQGNRDEQYF

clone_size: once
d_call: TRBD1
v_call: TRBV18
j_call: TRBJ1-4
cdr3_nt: TGTGCCAGCTCACCGGGACAGGGAAAGGGAAAACTGTTTTTT
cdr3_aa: CASSPGQGKGKLFF

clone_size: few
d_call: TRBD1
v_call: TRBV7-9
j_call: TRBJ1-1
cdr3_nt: TGTGCCAGCAGCTGGGAGGGACAGGGGGCTGGTGAAGCTTTCTTT
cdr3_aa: CASSWEGQGAGEAFF

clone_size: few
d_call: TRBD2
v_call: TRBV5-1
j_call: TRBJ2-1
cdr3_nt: TGCGCCAGCAGCTGGACTAGCGGGAGCCCTGGCGATGAGCAGTTCTTC
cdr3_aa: CASSWTSGSPGDEQFF

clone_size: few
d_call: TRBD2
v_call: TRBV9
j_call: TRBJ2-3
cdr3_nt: TGTGCCAGCAGCCCCCGAGGGGGACTAGCGGTCGGTAGGGGTACGCAGTATTTT
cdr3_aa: CASSPRGGLAVGRGTQYF

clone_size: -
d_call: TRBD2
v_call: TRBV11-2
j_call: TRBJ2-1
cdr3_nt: TGTGCCAGCAGCTTAGCTAGCGGGTTGTTTGGTGAGCAGTTCTTC
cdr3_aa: CASSLASGLFGEQFF

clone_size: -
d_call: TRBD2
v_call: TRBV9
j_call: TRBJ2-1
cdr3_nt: TGTGCCAGCAGTGGTAGCGGGAGGGACTACAATGAGCAGTTCTTC
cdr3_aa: CASSGSGRDYNEQFF

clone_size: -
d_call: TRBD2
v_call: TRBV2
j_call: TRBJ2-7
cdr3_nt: TGTGCCAGCAGGGCGACTAGCGGACCAACCTACGAGCAGTACTTC
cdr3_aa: CASRATSGPTYEQYF

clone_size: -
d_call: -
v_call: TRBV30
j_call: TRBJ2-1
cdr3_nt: TGTGCCTGGAGGCTAGCCCACAATGAGCAGTTCTTC
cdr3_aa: CAWRLAHNEQFF

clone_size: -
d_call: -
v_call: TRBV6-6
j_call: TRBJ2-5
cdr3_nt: TGTGCCAGCAGCCGCCCTAGAGCCCAAGAGACCCAGTACTTC
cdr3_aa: CASSRPRAQETQYF

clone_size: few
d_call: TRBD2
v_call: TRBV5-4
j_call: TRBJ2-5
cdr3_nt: TGTGCCAGCAGCTTGGCCGGCGGGGGGGGTAAAGAGACCCAGTACTTC
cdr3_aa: CASSLAGGGGKETQYF

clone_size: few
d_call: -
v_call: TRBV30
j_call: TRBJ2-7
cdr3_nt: TGTGCCTGGAGTCGATCCCGATTTAGGGGAATATACGAGCAGTACTTC
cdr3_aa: CAWSRSRFRGIYEQYF

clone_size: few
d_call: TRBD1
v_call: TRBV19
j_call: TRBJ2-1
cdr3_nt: TGTGCCAGTAGTCTCACAGGGGTCAATGAGCAGTTCTTC
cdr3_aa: CASSLTGVNEQFF

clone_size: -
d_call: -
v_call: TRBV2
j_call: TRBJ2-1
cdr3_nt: TGTGCCAGCACCAGACAGGATCCCCGTGAGCAGTTCTTC
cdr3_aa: CASTRQDPREQFF

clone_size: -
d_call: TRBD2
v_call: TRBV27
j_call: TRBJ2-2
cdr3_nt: TGTGCCAGCAGTTCCCGCCCGGGGGAGGGGTCCAACACCGGGGAGCTGTTTTTT
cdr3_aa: CASSSRPGEGSNTGELFF

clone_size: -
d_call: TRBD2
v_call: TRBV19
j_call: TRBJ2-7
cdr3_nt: TGTGCCAGTAGTATAGGGCTAGCGGGAGCGCAATACGAGCAGTACTTC
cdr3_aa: CASSIGLAGAQYEQYF

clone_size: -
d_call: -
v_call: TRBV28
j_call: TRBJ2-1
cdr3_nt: TGTGCCAGCAGTTTACGGGTGTCTGAGCAGTTCTTC
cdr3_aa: CASSLRVSEQFF

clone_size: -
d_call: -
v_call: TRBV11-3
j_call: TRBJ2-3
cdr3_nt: TGTGCCAGCGGCCAAGGACTTTTATTCACAGATACGCAGTATTTT
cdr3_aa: CASGQGLLFTDTQYF

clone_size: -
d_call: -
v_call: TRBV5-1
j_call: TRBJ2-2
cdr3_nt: TGCGCCAGCAGCTTGGCCGGGAACACCGGGGAGCTGTTTTTT
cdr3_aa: CASSLAGNTGELFF